The present entry profiles one T cell receptor (beta chain) with its context. This specimen includes other DNA sequences encoding the same CDR3. Using immunoSEQ multiplex PCR, the repertoire was profiled, and TCRdb retains in-frame clones only, with some absent. The data show about 250,000 clones, with 87% seen just once and around 6% held by the top ten. V was shortened by 3 bases and J by 0 bases, with 9 bases between the two germline ends. The CDR3 length is 14 residues. From germline, CDR1 is LNHDA and CDR2 SQIVND (reference sequence). The sample belongs to a study of blood T cell repertoires in COVID-19.

This chain connects TRBV19 to TRBJ2-7; a weak D match, TRBD2 (5 bases). The TCR was taken from a woman aged 25 to 39 with acute COVID-19. Specimen: PBMCs or T cells enriched from blood (not recorded which). The CDR3, as DNA: TGTGCCAGTAGTATCGCGGGTGACTCCTACGAGCAGTACTTC. Amino acid sequence: CASSIAGDSYEQYF.